The rows below give T cell receptor beta chains drawn from one sample of a study of CD8+CD57+ T cells in acquired aplastic anemia. One entry per CDR3 protein, called by TCRdb with MiXCR from the reads. The data contain around 250,000 distinct CDR3 sequences, about 80% of them seen just once; the ten biggest clones take up about two fifths. The sequencing sample was made of sorted CD4+, CD8+, or CD8+CD57+ T cells (not recorded which) from PBMCs. All receptors derive from a human donor with aplastic anemia. Each CDR3 is given with its conserved first and last residue. Fields, in order: D gene, J gene, CDR3 length, V gene, clone size, CDR3 protein, CDR3 DNA. A D gene is named only where the DNA matches it firmly. Rows may omit the clone size; those that give it use once, few, many or a size class.

d_call: TRBD1; j_call: TRBJ2-3; cdr3_length: 14; v_call: TRBV5-1; clone_size: once; cdr3_aa: CASSWDRGAPTQYF; cdr3_nt: TGCGCCAGCAGCTGGGACAGGGGTGCCCCTACGCAGTATTTT
d_call: .; j_call: TRBJ2-3; cdr3_length: 13; v_call: TRBV2; clone_size: .; cdr3_aa: CASREGGGDTQYF; cdr3_nt: TGTGCCAGCAGGGAGGGGGGGGGAGATACGCAGTATTTT
d_call: .; j_call: TRBJ2-7; cdr3_length: 16; v_call: TRBV20-1; clone_size: .; cdr3_aa: CSARSAGWNTAYEQYF; cdr3_nt: TGCAGTGCTAGATCGGCAGGGTGGAACACGGCCTACGAGCAGTACTTC
d_call: .; j_call: TRBJ2-7; cdr3_length: 13; v_call: TRBV15; clone_size: few; cdr3_aa: CATSRDVGYEQYF; cdr3_nt: TGTGCCACCAGCAGAGACGTGGGCTACGAGCAGTACTTC
d_call: .; j_call: TRBJ1-2; cdr3_length: 16; v_call: TRBV9; clone_size: .; cdr3_aa: CASSVEDDGLVYSYTF; cdr3_nt: TGTGCCAGCAGCGTGGAGGACGACGGGCTGGTATACAGCTACACCTTC
d_call: .; j_call: TRBJ1-2; cdr3_length: 15; v_call: TRBV7-9; clone_size: .; cdr3_aa: CASSLLPGELFVGTF; cdr3_nt: TGTGCCAGCAGCTTATTGCCCGGGGAGCTGTTTGTTGGAACCTTC
d_call: TRBD2; j_call: TRBJ2-1; cdr3_length: 16; v_call: TRBV5-1; clone_size: .; cdr3_aa: CASSFEGSGGSDEQLF; cdr3_nt: TGTGCCAGCAGCTTCGAAGGAAGCGGGGGGAGCGATGAGCAGTTATTC
d_call: TRBD1; j_call: TRBJ2-2; cdr3_length: 14; v_call: TRBV19; clone_size: .; cdr3_aa: CASKGAGDTGELFF; cdr3_nt: TGTGCCAGTAAGGGGGCAGGGGACACCGGGGAGCTGTTTTTT
d_call: .; j_call: TRBJ2-3; cdr3_length: 15; v_call: TRBV2; clone_size: .; cdr3_aa: CASSPATRSGDTQYF; cdr3_nt: TGTGCCAGCAGTCCTGCGACTCGGAGCGGGGATACGCAGTATTTT
d_call: .; j_call: TRBJ2-5; cdr3_length: 13; v_call: TRBV7-2; clone_size: few; cdr3_aa: CASSSWDQETQYF; cdr3_nt: TGTGCCAGCAGTTCCTGGGACCAGGAGACCCAGTACTTC